A single sample is the source of the 9 T cell receptor beta chains below, sequenced in a study of shared clonotypes between healthy human individuals. TCRdb's table, derived via immunoSEQ multiplex PCR, lists solely in-frame clones and lacks some. The table records 2 million to 2.5 million clones, 95% of them present only once. The sequenced sample was naive CD4+ T cells sorted from blood. Subset in this sample: CD45RA+ positively selected. The receptors shown here come from a man aged 18 to 29 in good health.

The chain recombines TRBV5-1 with TRBJ2-3; 11 nucleotides align to TRBD2. V trimming: 6 bases; J trimming: 4 bases; junction bases outside the gene matches: 16. The CDR3 loop spans 18 amino acids. Germline assignment: CDR1 SGHRS and CDR2 YFSETQ. CDR3 amino acids: CASTRLGLAGGVADTQYF. The DNA for the CDR3 is TGCGCCAGCACCCGATTGGGGCTAGCGGGAGGAGTGGCAGATACGCAGTATTTT.

The chain is built from TRBV7-9 and TRBJ2-1; 9 nucleotides agree with TRBD2. This CDR3 comprises 17 residues. CDR1 is SEHNR and CDR2 is FQNEAQ in the germline V gene (reference sequence). V was clipped by 5 bases and J by 4 bases; unmatched bases: 12. The CDR3 bases are TGTGCCAGCAGCCCACTGGGCGGGAGGGCCTTATACAATGAGCAGTTCTTC. Its translation: CASSPLGGRALYNEQFF.

The CDR3 DNA follows: TGTGCCAGCAGTTTATTGGCCGGAGCGGCCTACGAGCAGTACTTC. Translation: CASSLLAGAAYEQYF. The chain is built from TRBV27 and TRBJ2-7; possibly TRBD2 for D (5 bases). The germline CDR1 and CDR2 sequences are MNHEY and SMNVEV (reference sequence). Trimming cost V 1 base and J 2 bases, with 12 bases left between them. CDR3 length: 15 residues.

In nucleotides, the CDR3 is TGTGCCAGCAGCTTAGGGGGGGCGTCCTACGAGCAGTACTTC. Translated, it gives CASSLGGASYEQYF. The genes are TRBV11-1 and TRBJ2-7; D may be TRBD1 or TRBD2 (6 bases each). Germline CDR1 reads SGHAT; CDR2 reads FQDESV (reference sequence). This CDR3 contains 14 residues. V was shortened by 1 base and J by 1 base, with 8 bases between the two germline ends.

The V and J genes are TRBV30 and TRBJ2-3, with 11 bases fitting TRBD1. Germline CDR1 reads GTSNPN; CDR2 reads SVGIG (reference sequence). This CDR3 spans 15 amino acids. V shed 0 bases, J shed 5 bases, and the junction held 4 bases outside the gene matches. CDR3 coding DNA: TGTGCCTGGAGTGTTATAGGGACAGGGGGAGATACGCAGTATTTT. Translation: CAWSVIGTGGDTQYF.

This clone is a singleton in its sample. The V call is TRBV6-6, the J call TRBJ1-5; 11 nucleotides align to TRBD1. With 2 bases clipped from V and 7 bases from J, the junction kept 4 bases outside the gene matches. The CDR3 contains 15 residues. From germline, CDR1 is MNHNY and CDR2 SVGAGI (reference sequence). CDR3 sequence: CASSYGTGGGQPQHF. The CDR3 bases are TGTGCCAGCAGTTACGGGACAGGGGGTGGACAGCCCCAGCATTTT.

The CDR3 DNA follows: TGCGCCAGCAGCTTGGAGGGGTATGATAATGAAAAACTGTTTTTT. As protein: CASSLEGYDNEKLFF. The gene calls are TRBV5-1 and TRBJ1-4; tentative D call: TRBD1 (5 bases). This CDR3 contains 15 residues. Germline-derived CDR1 and CDR2 are SGHRS and YFSETQ. V was pared by 0 bases and J by 4 bases, with 10 bases between. Complete variable domain (other parts from reference TRBV5-1 and TRBJ1-4): KAGVTQTPRYLIKTRGQQVTLSCSPISGHRSVSWYQQTPGQGLQFLFEYFSETQRNKGNFPGRFSGRQFSNSRSEMNVSTLELGDSALYLCASSLEGYDNEKLFFGSGTQLSVL.

The chain uses TRBV2 and TRBJ1-5; weak D call: TRBD1 (6 bases). CDR1 is SNHLY and CDR2 is FYNNEI in the germline V gene. The V end was cut by 4 bases, the J end by 4 bases, with 14 bases between. There are 15 residues in the CDR3. The CDR3 DNA reads TGTGCCAGCAGTGCGGGGGCTACGAGGAATCAGCCCCAGCATTTT. Residues: CASSAGATRNQPQHF.

About this clone itself: A much larger clone sits a single nucleotide away, making a read error possible. This CDR3 is also generated by other DNA sequences in the sample. V and J are TRBV4-1 and TRBJ2-7; D remains ambiguous. CDR1 MGHRA and CDR2 YSYEKL come from the germline V gene. The CDR3 runs 15 residues. DNA of the CDR3: TGCGCCAGTAGCCAATTGGCGTTCAGCTCCTACGAGCAGTACTTC. This codes for CASSQLAFSSYEQYF.